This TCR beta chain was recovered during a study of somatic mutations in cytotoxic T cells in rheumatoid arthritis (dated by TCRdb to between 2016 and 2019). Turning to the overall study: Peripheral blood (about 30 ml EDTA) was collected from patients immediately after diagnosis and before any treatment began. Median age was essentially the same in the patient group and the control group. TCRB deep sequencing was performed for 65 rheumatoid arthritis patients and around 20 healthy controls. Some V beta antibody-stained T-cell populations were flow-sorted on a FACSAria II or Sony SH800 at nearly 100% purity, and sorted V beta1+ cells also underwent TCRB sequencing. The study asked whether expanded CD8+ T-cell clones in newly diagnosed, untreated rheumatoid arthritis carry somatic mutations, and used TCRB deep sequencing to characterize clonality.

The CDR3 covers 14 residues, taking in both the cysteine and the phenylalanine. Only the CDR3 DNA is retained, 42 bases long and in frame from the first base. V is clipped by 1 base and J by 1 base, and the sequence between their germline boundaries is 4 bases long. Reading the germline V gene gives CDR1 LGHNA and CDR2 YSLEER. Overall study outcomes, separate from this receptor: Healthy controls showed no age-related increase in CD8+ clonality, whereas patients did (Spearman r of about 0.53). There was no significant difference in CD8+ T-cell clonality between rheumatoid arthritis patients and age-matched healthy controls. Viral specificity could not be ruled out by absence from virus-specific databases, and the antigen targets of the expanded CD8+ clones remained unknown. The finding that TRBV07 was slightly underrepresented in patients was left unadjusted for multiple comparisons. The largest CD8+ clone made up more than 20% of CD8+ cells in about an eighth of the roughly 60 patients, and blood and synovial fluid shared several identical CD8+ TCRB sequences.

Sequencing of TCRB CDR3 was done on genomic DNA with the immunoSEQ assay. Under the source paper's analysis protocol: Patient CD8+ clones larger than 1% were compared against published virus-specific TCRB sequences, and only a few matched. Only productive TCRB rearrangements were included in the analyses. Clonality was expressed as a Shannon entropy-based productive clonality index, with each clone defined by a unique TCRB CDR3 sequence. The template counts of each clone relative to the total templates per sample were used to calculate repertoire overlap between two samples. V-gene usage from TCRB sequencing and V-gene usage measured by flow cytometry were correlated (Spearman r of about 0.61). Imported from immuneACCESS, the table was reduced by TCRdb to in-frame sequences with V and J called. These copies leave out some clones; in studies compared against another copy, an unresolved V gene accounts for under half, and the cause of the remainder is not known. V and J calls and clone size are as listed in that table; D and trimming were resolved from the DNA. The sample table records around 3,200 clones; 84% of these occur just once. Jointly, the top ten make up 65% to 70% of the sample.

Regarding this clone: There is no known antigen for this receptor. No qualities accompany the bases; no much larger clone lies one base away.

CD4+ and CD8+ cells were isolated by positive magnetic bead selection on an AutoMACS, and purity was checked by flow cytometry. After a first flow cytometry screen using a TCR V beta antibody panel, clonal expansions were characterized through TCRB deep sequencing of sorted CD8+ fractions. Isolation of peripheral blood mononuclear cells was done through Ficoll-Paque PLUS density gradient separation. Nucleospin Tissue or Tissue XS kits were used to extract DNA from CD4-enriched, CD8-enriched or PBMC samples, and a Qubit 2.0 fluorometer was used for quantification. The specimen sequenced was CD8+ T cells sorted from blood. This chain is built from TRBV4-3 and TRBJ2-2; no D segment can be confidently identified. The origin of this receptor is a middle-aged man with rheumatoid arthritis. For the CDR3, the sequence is CASSQVMNTGELFF. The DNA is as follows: TGCGCCAGCAGCCAAGTCATGAACACCGGGGAGCTGTTTTTT.